The 29 T cell receptor beta chains listed next were all sequenced from one sample in a study of T cells in Graves' hyperthyroidism and ophthalmopathy. The investigators amplified TCR beta CDR3 regions from RNA transcripts. Using the HTBI primer set, a first-round RT-PCR was run on the TCR CDR3. TCRdb reanalysed the multiplex PCR reads using MiXCR and keeps one entry per CDR3 protein. This sample has over 350,000 distinct CDR3 sequences, with about 15% found just once. The sequenced material came from blood. The receptors were gathered from a man aged 18 to 29 with Graves' ophthalmopathy.

This clonotype showed up just a few times. The V and J genes are TRBV19 and TRBJ1-5, with D perhaps matching TRBD1 (5 bases). The V gene lost 5 bases and the J gene lost 4 bases, with 9 bases spanning the gap. Germline V gene lookup returns CDR1 LNHDA and CDR2 SQIVND (reference sequence). The CDR3 extends over 13 amino acids. The chain's CDR3 is CASSGAHNQPQHF. As DNA, the CDR3 is TGTGCCAGTAGTGGGGCCCATAATCAGCCCCAGCATTTT. Based on the CDR3 plus reference TRBV19 and TRBJ1-5, the full variable domain is DGGITQSPKYLFRKEGQNVTLSCEQNLNHDAMYWYRQDPGQGLRLIYYSQIVNDFQKGDIAEGYSVSREKKESFPLTVTSAQKNPTAFYLCASSGAHNQPQHFGDGTRLSIL.

This clonotype was found a few times. The chain has TRBV25-1 and TRBJ1-2; D unresolved. The CDR3 has 16 residues. The germline V and J ends were trimmed by 5 bases and 1 base, with 17 bases remaining between them. Germline lookup yields CDR1 MGHDK and CDR2 SYGVNS. The CDR3 sequence: CASSWSDGNYNYGYTF. The CDR3 DNA reads TGTGCCAGCAGTTGGTCGGACGGAAACTATAACTATGGCTACACCTTC.

This clonotype was seen ten or more times. This chain uses TRBV6-2 or TRBV6-3 with TRBJ1-1; D is unclear. The V gene lost 3 bases and the J gene lost 1 base, with 6 bases spanning the gap. This CDR3 contains 13 residues. Germline V lookup: CDR1 MNHEY, CDR2 SVGEGT. The CDR3 here is CASSYRQNTEAFF. The DNA for the CDR3 is TGTGCCAGCAGTTATAGACAGAACACTGAAGCTTTCTTT.

This clonotype was seen repeatedly, ten times or more. This chain connects TRBV7-2 to TRBJ2-1, with TRBD2 as a possible D gene (5 bases). CDR3 length equals 14 residues. Germline V gene sequence: CDR1 SGHTA, CDR2 FQGNSA. V shed 2 bases and J shed 7 bases, with 12 bases lying between them. The CDR3 here is CASSLWKPGNEQFF. Written as DNA, the CDR3 is TGTGCCAGCAGCTTATGGAAACCGGGAAATGAGCAGTTCTTC.

This clonotype was found many times. This rearrangement joins TRBV7-9 to TRBJ2-7; tentative D call: TRBD2 (5 bases). Trimming took 4 bases from V and 3 from J, leaving 13 bases between them. Germline V lookup: CDR1 SEHNR, CDR2 FQNEAQ (reference sequence). The CDR3 has 14 residues. The CDR3: CASSSPEGDYEQYF. For the CDR3, the DNA is TGTGCCAGCAGCTCCCCTGAGGGAGACTACGAGCAGTACTTC.

This clonotype was counted at least ten times. The gene calls are TRBV3-1 and TRBJ2-7; D is perhaps TRBD1 or TRBD2 (5 bases each). The CDR3 runs to 16 residues. Germline values: CDR1 LGHDT, CDR2 YNNKEL (reference sequence). Trimming took 2 bases from V and 1 from J, leaving 15 bases between them. The CDR3 nucleotides are TGTGCCAGCAGCCAAACCACTGGGACCCTTTCCTACGAGCAGTACTTC. This translates into CASSQTTGTLSYEQYF.

Many counts were recorded for this clonotype. V usage is TRBV10-3 and J usage is TRBJ1-1, with no clear D. Germline CDR1 is ENHRY and CDR2 is SYGVKD. V was shortened by 0 bases and J by 4 bases, with 9 bases between the two germline ends. The CDR3 is made up of 14 amino acids. CDR3 region: CAISESGIVTEAFF. The CDR3 DNA follows: TGTGCCATCAGTGAGTCTGGTATAGTCACTGAAGCTTTCTTT.

V usage is TRBV7-6 and J usage is TRBJ1-2; a weak D match, TRBD1 (6 bases). Between the trimmed V and J ends, which lost 5 bases and 4 bases, there was a span of 14 bases. The CDR3 is 14 amino acids. Germline values: CDR1 SGHVS, CDR2 FNYEAQ. CDR3 residues: CASSPAGGGYGYTF. CDR3 sequence (DNA): TGTGCCAGCAGCCCCGCGGGGGGCGGCTATGGCTACACCTTC.

This clonotype was seen a handful of times. The gene calls are TRBV27 and TRBJ2-1; TRBD1 might be the D (6 bases). CDR3 length: 12 residues. The germline V and J ends were trimmed by 7 bases and 6 bases, with 10 bases remaining between them. The germline CDR1 and CDR2 sequences are MNHEY and SMNVEV (reference sequence). CDR3 sequence reads: CASMPDSNEQFF. The CDR3 bases are TGTGCCAGCATGCCGGACAGCAATGAGCAGTTCTTC.

This clonotype appeared many times. The chain is built from TRBV27 and TRBJ1-6; D is possibly TRBD1 (5 bases). V was trimmed by 3 bases and J by 14 bases, leaving 17 bases between them. CDR1 and CDR2 (germline): MNHEY, SMNVEV (reference sequence). The CDR3 totals 14 residues. The CDR3 sequence: CASSFLRATDTLHF. The CDR3, as DNA: TGTGCCAGCAGTTTTTTGAGGGCCACGGACACCCTCCACTTT.

The table lists this clonotype with many counts. This rearrangement joins TRBV11-2 to TRBJ2-1; D is uncertain. V was shortened by 1 base and J by 4 bases, with 14 bases between the two germline ends. The CDR3 contains 16 residues. Germline V gene sequence: CDR1 SGHAT, CDR2 FQNNGV. The CDR3 DNA follows: TGTGCCAGCAGCTTAGGGTACGAGACTTTATACAATGAGCAGTTCTTC. It translates to CASSLGYETLYNEQFF.

This clonotype was recorded at least ten times. The V call is TRBV5-1, the J call TRBJ2-3, with D possibly matching TRBD1 (5 bases). This CDR3 has 14 amino acids. The V gene lost 6 bases and the J gene lost 0 bases, with 11 bases spanning the gap. Germline assignment: CDR1 SGHRS and CDR2 YFSETQ. CDR3 amino acids: CASNPTASTDTQYF. In DNA, the CDR3 is TGCGCCAGCAACCCGACAGCTAGCACAGATACGCAGTATTTT.

This chain joins TRBV6-1 and TRBJ1-2, with D perhaps TRBD1 (5 bases). Germline V gene data show CDR1 as MNHNS and CDR2 as SASEGT. The CDR3 has 13 residues. The V and J ends lost 6 bases and 2 bases respectively, with 10 bases between them. CDR3 in amino acids: CASRTTENYGYTF. The CDR3 bases are TGTGCCAGCAGGACGACAGAGAACTATGGCTACACCTTC.

This clonotype has only a few counts. The chain recombines TRBV7-9 with TRBJ2-4, with TRBD1 matching 8 bases. The CDR3 is 20 amino acids. Trimming took 5 bases from V and 0 from J; bases not matched to a gene: 18. Germline values: CDR1 SEHNR, CDR2 FQNEAQ (reference sequence). CDR3 protein: CASSRSPGTGPFLAKNIQYF. The CDR3 bases are TGTGCCAGCAGCAGATCCCCCGGGACAGGACCCTTTCTAGCCAAAAACATTCAGTACTTC.

This clonotype appeared many times. V is TRBV20-1 and J is TRBJ2-7; 7 nucleotides match TRBD1. CDR1 is DFQATT and CDR2 is SNEGSKA in the germline V gene (reference sequence). Germline trimming cut 3 bases from V and 3 bases from J; bases unmatched to any gene: 2. CDR3 size: 12 residues. The CDR3 loop reads CSASWDSYEQYF. CDR3 DNA: TGCAGTGCTAGCTGGGACAGCTACGAGCAGTACTTC.

In this sample, this clonotype turned up many times. V usage is TRBV7-8 and J usage is TRBJ1-2; maybe TRBD1 (6 bases). Between the trimmed V and J ends, which lost 0 bases and 7 bases, there was a span of 15 bases. Per the germline V gene, CDR1 is SGHVS and CDR2 is FQNEAQ. CDR3 length equals 15 residues. The chain's CDR3 is CASSLAAGASFGYTF. As DNA, the CDR3 is TGTGCCAGCAGCTTAGCTGCAGGGGCATCGTTTGGCTACACCTTC.

A note on this clonotype: Just one base apart from a much larger clone, this may be a read error. The chain links TRBV11-3 to TRBJ1-4; D unclear. Germline V CDR1 and CDR2: SGHNT, YENEEA. The CDR3 runs to 15 residues. The CDR3: CASSLAPTHAIKLSF. CDR3 DNA: TGTGCCAGCAGCTTAGCCCCGACTCACGCGATCAAACTGTCTTTT.

The genes are TRBV6-1 and TRBJ1-4; 9 bases are a match to TRBD1. V shed 8 bases, J shed 8 bases, and the junction held 6 bases outside the gene matches. This CDR3 contains 13 residues. Germline V gene data show CDR1 as MNHNS and CDR2 as SASEGT. CDR3 in amino acids: CASATGGREKLFF. In nucleotides, the CDR3 is TGTGCCAGCGCTACAGGGGGCCGCGAAAAACTGTTTTTT.

This clonotype has just one count. V gene TRBV5-8 combines with J gene TRBJ2-5; D gene uncertain. The CDR3 runs 13 residues. The V and J ends lost 5 bases and 4 bases respectively, with 12 bases between them. CDR1 and CDR2 (germline): SGHTS, YDEGEE. For the CDR3, the DNA is TGTGCCAGCAGGTTGCGCGGAATAGAGACCCAGTACTTC. Translation gives CASRLRGIETQYF. Full variable domain (outside the CDR3, taken from reference TRBV5-8 and TRBJ2-5): EAGVTQSPTHLIKTRGQQATLRCSPISGHTSVYWYQQALGLGLQFLLWYDEGEERNRGNFPPRFSGRQFPNYSSELNVNALELEDSALYLCASRLRGIETQYFGPGTRLLVL.

This clonotype showed up many times. J is TRBJ1-3 and V is TRBV2; no definite D call. The ends were cut back, 8 bases at V and 2 bases at J, with 16 bases in the middle. Germline CDR1 and CDR2: SNHLY and FYNNEI. The CDR3 extends over 15 amino acids. CDR3 sequence reads: CASEVPQGPGNTIYF. The CDR3 DNA is TGTGCCAGCGAGGTCCCCCAAGGGCCTGGAAACACCATATATTTT.

This clonotype was found many times. The chain carries TRBV6-2 or TRBV6-3 and TRBJ2-5, with 8 nucleotides matching TRBD2. The CDR3 spans 14 residues. Unmatched junction bases numbered 6, after V lost 7 bases and J lost 2 bases. Germline loops: CDR1 MNHEY, CDR2 SVGEGT. CDR3 amino acids: CASIRGGSQETQYF. The CDR3 coding sequence is TGTGCCAGCATCCGCGGGGGGTCGCAAGAGACCCAGTACTTC.

This clonotype appeared many times. V is TRBV20-1 and J is TRBJ2-5; 9 nucleotides line up with TRBD2. This CDR3 region has 15 residues. Unmatched junction bases numbered 8, after V lost 0 bases and J lost 6 bases. Germline V gene lookup returns CDR1 DFQATT and CDR2 SNEGSKA (reference sequence). CDR3 sequence reads: CSARDIAGDRKTQYF. The CDR3 bases are TGCAGTGCTAGAGACATAGCGGGAGATCGGAAGACCCAGTACTTC.

The V gene is TRBV4-2, the J gene TRBJ2-4; either TRBD1 or TRBD2 may supply D (5 bases each). The CDR3 runs 15 residues. The germline V and J ends were trimmed by 0 bases and 1 base, with 7 bases remaining between them. Germline V CDR1 and CDR2: LGHNA, YNFKEQ. The CDR3 spells CASSQEGPAKNIQYF. In DNA, the CDR3 is TGTGCCAGCAGCCAAGAGGGACCTGCCAAAAACATTCAGTACTTC.

This sequence joins TRBV10-3 and TRBJ2-7, with D possibly called TRBD1 or TRBD2 (5 bases each). This CDR3 is built from 13 residues. V was trimmed by 5 bases and J by 3 bases, leaving 11 bases between them. Germline V gene sequence: CDR1 ENHRY, CDR2 SYGVKD. CDR3 loop: CAISSGRDYEQYF. Here the CDR3 DNA reads TGTGCCATCAGTTCGGGACGGGACTACGAGCAGTACTTC.

This clonotype was seen repeatedly, ten times or more. This rearrangement joins TRBV18 to TRBJ2-7, with D possibly matching TRBD1 (6 bases). Trimming left V 2 bases short and J 0 bases short, with 11 bases between. The CDR3 contains 15 residues. Germline assignment: CDR1 KGHSH and CDR2 LQKENI. CDR3 residues: CASSPLDSNSYEQYF. CDR3 nucleotide sequence: TGTGCCAGCTCACCATTGGACAGTAACTCCTACGAGCAGTACTTC.

The chain couples TRBV10-3 to TRBJ1-4; possibly TRBD1 for D (6 bases). V was pared by 7 bases and J by 7 bases, with 13 bases between. The CDR3 extends over 13 amino acids. The V gene's germline CDR1 is ENHRY and CDR2 SYGVKD. The chain's CDR3 is CAINTGSGEKLFF. CDR3 in DNA: TGTGCCATCAACACAGGGTCTGGTGAAAAACTGTTTTTT.

In this sample, this clonotype turned up many times. The chain uses TRBV10-3 and TRBJ1-1; tentative D call: TRBD1 (5 bases). With 0 bases removed from V and 1 base from J, the gap between germline ends came to 12 bases. Germline-derived CDR1 and CDR2 are ENHRY and SYGVKD. The CDR3 loop spans 16 amino acids. CDR3 nucleotide sequence: TGTGCCATCAGTGAGTCGTGGCAGGGCCCGAACACTGAAGCTTTCTTT. Its protein is CAISESWQGPNTEAFF.

This clonotype was seen repeatedly, ten times or more. The J gene is TRBJ1-2, the V gene TRBV20-1; TRBD1 is a possible D gene (6 bases). This CDR3 has 14 amino acids. CDR1 is DFQATT and CDR2 is SNEGSKA in the germline V gene (reference sequence). V lost 0 bases and J 6 bases, leaving 14 bases between the germline ends. The chain's CDR3 is CSARDLGTYDGYTF. CDR3 nucleotides: TGCAGTGCTAGAGATCTGGGGACATATGATGGCTACACCTTC.

V usage is TRBV20-1 and J usage is TRBJ2-5, with 12 positions matching TRBD2. The junction had 9 bases not matched to a gene; V was cut back by 2 bases and J by 2 bases. The germline V gene encodes CDR1 DFQATT and CDR2 SNEGSKA (reference sequence). This CDR3 comprises 17 residues. Here the CDR3 reads CSARLAGGFVTQETQYF. The CDR3 DNA reads TGCAGTGCTAGACTAGCGGGGGGGTTTGTAACGCAAGAGACCCAGTACTTC.